The rows below give T cell receptor beta chains drawn from one sample of a study of human T cells and chemical hapten exposure. In TCRdb, the RACE reads were re-called with MiXCR into one record per CDR3 protein. The sample lists about 300,000 distinct CDR3 sequences; around 5.5% were seen once. Sequenced here: whole blood, sampled in connection with sensitization to the hapten diphenylcyclopropenone (DPC). The origin of the receptors is a woman aged 18-35 years with alopecia areata. Some clones in this sample may be carry-over from other donors' samples. Both conserved end residues are part of each CDR3.

j_gene	v_gene	CDR3aa
TRBJ1-4	TRBV6-1	CASKGSRINEKLFF
TRBJ1-5	TRBV12-3/TRBV12-4	CASTPQVNQPQHF
TRBJ1-4	TRBV18	CASSPRTGEEKLFF
TRBJ2-1	TRBV5-1	CASSLTSGTVNEQFF
TRBJ1-1	TRBV7-9	CASSPPSPAEAFF
TRBJ2-7	TRBV6-5	CASSRTGTLSSYEQYF
TRBJ1-2	TRBV7-2	CASSHGQSYGYTF
TRBJ2-7	TRBV10-3	CAIRRQGAAHEQYF
TRBJ1-1	TRBV6-5	CASSSATGITEAFF
TRBJ2-3	TRBV6-5	CASSQTPRGGTNTQYF
TRBJ1-1	TRBV29-1	CSVARQGDTEAFF
TRBJ1-6	TRBV28	CASSPLGGSNSPLHF
TRBJ2-2	TRBV5-1	CASSLTPGTADTGELFF
TRBJ2-3	TRBV7-3	CASSLDRAPQYF
TRBJ2-3	TRBV7-2	CASSLGGGTGDTQYF
TRBJ2-5	TRBV7-2	CASSGPPSGGAQETQYF
TRBJ1-1	TRBV4-2	CASSQDLRYTEAFF
TRBJ1-2	TRBV6-1	CATNPRDYGYTF
TRBJ1-1	TRBV6-5	CASSYEDRQNTEAFF
TRBJ2-1	TRBV28	CASRSPDNEQFF
TRBJ2-3	TRBV7-8	CASRERGITDTQYF
TRBJ2-3	TRBV4-2	CASSQDRAISGSDTQYF
TRBJ1-1	TRBV4-2	CASSQDWETGAIAEAFF
TRBJ1-3	TRBV10-3	CAISEAIGNTIYF
TRBJ1-2	TRBV10-3	CAISGQGDGYTF
TRBJ2-3	TRBV12-3/TRBV12-4	CASSQGARTDTQYF
TRBJ2-3	TRBV12-3/TRBV12-4	CASTGSLASLGADTQYF
TRBJ2-3	TRBV5-1	CASSPIANSDGGQYF
TRBJ2-1	TRBV6-5	CASSLAGEYNEQFF
TRBJ1-4	TRBV18	CASSQGRGEKLFF
TRBJ1-1	TRBV6-2/TRBV6-3	CASSYSSAGGTEAFF
TRBJ2-5	TRBV3-1	CASSQVGQEGQETQYF
TRBJ1-1	TRBV29-1	CSVERAGLGTEAFF
TRBJ1-5	TRBV5-6	CASSLNGRGSQPQHF
TRBJ1-1	TRBV12-3/TRBV12-4	CASSFTRAFRGSEAFF
TRBJ1-1	TRBV5-4	CASSLRTGMNTEAFF
TRBJ2-7	TRBV10-3	CAISEANEQYF
TRBJ2-1	TRBV7-9	CASSQDRDEQFF
TRBJ2-6	TRBV7-8	CASSRGQGGSGANVLTF
TRBJ2-3	TRBV24-1	CATSDDRDRGTDTQYF
TRBJ1-2	TRBV6-5	CASGRGLEGYTF
TRBJ1-2	TRBV24-1	CATSDPSGSPNYGYTF
TRBJ1-2	TRBV6-1	CASSRQAGPYGYTF
TRBJ1-2	TRBV28	CASSIRGHGYTF
TRBJ2-7	TRBV28	CASMWSSYEQYF
TRBJ2-7	TRBV19	CASSMGRGQGYEQYF
TRBJ1-6	TRBV6-1	CASSVQGLTYNSPLHF
TRBJ1-6	TRBV28	CATYRGDLRNSPLHF
TRBJ1-2	TRBV6-5	CASIMSGTGDYGYTF
TRBJ2-5	TRBV3-1	CASSQGLVDLQYF
TRBJ1-2	TRBV18	CATADPPRGNYGYTF
TRBJ2-4	TRBV11-2	CASSLGTGGAIQNIQYF
TRBJ1-4	TRBV7-9	CASSPGQGDDEKLFF
TRBJ2-5	TRBV11-2	CASSDGLAGKETQYF
TRBJ2-3	TRBV4-3	CASSLVMEDTQYF
TRBJ2-1	TRBV6-5	CASSPLSVTYNEQFF